The 3 T cell receptor beta chains below come from one sample, sequenced in a study of blood T cell repertoires in COVID-19 (dated by TCRdb to the early 2020s). Library method: the immunoSEQ multiplex PCR assay. TCRdb obtained this table from immuneACCESS and retained in-frame rearrangements with V and J assigned. These tables miss some clones; where compared with another copy, unresolved V genes account for less than half of the shortfall, and the remainder is unexplained. The sample table holds some 89,000 clones, of which about nine tenths were seen once. Of the sample, about 1.7% is held by the ten largest clones. Sequencing was carried out using peripheral blood. These receptors were taken from a man in his fifties or sixties with acute or convalescent COVID-19.

V is TRBV4-2 and J is TRBJ1-1; a weak D match, TRBD1 (5 bases). Germline V gene sequence: CDR1 LGHNA, CDR2 YNFKEQ. The CDR3 is 14 amino acids. V lost 0 bases to trimming and J lost 7 bases, with 12 bases between them. CDR3: CASSQDSGQGEAFF. The CDR3 nucleotides read TGTGCCAGCAGCCAAGATAGTGGGCAGGGTGAAGCTTTCTTT.

This clone was detected once. The rearrangement links TRBV18 to TRBJ1-4, with TRBD1 identical over 7 bases. V gave up 4 bases and J gave up 8 bases; unmatched junction bases: 10. The germline V gene encodes CDR1 KGHSH and CDR2 LQKENI. There are 15 residues in the CDR3. The CDR3 region is CASSQYRTGDEKLFF. The CDR3 region has the DNA TGTGCCAGCTCACAATACCGGACAGGTGACGAAAAACTGTTTTTT.

The chain is built from TRBV29-1 and TRBJ1-1; possibly TRBD1 for D (5 bases). The CDR3 runs 13 residues. Germline V gives CDR1 SQVTM, CDR2 ANQGSEA. V lost 7 bases, J lost 5 bases, and 17 bases lay in between. The CDR3 spells CSATAGRVTEAFF. The DNA for the CDR3 is TGCAGCGCAACGGCAGGGCGAGTTACTGAAGCTTTCTTT.